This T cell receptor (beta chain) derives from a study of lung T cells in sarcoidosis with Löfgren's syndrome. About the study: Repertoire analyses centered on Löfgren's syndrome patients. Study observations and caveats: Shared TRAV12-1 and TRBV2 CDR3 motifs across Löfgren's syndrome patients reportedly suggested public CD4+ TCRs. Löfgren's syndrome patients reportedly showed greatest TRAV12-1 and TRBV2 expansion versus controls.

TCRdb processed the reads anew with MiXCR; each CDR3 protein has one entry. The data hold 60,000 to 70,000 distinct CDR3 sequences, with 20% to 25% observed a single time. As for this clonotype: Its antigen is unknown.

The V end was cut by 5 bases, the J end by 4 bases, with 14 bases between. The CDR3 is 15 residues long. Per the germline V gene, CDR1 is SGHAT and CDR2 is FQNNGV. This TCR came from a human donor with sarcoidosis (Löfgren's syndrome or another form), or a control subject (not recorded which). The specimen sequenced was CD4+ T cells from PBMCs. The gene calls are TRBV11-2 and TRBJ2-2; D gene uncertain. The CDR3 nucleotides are TGTGCCAGCAGCCCTCGGAACGGACCCACCGGGGAGCTGTTTTTT. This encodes CASSPRNGPTGELFF.